This T cell receptor (beta chain) stems from a study of PD-1 blockade in classical Hodgkin lymphoma. On the study more broadly: A 3 mg/kg intravenous dose of nivolumab was received by patients every 2 weeks. Whole-study results and caveats: Newly diagnosed patients had baseline TCR diversity that was reportedly lower than that of healthy donors. It was CD4+ TCR diversity, not CD8+, that rose significantly by C4D1.

Trimming shortened V by 5 bases and J by 4 bases, and 15 bases separated the two germline ends. Germline CDR1 is SGHTA and CDR2 is FQGNSA. CDR3 length: 15 amino acids. The assay was immunoSEQ multiplex PCR, and TCRdb's table has in-frame clones only and misses some. Of around 4,600 clones listed, 67% are singletons. Time point indicated: cycle 4 day 1 (C4D1), after 5 to 7 weeks of nivolumab. Brentuximab vedotin exposure varied, and every patient relapsed after autologous stem cell transplantation. To note about this clone: The antigen is not known.

The clonotype was recovered from a human donor with classical Hodgkin lymphoma. Material: peripheral blood mononuclear cells (PBMCs), obtained before the fourth cycle of nivolumab. V is TRBV7-2 and J is TRBJ1-3; D gene ambiguous. DNA of the CDR3: TGTGCCAGCAGCCCCTGGTCCGTTCCGGGAAACACCATATATTTT. Protein sequence: CASSPWSVPGNTIYF.